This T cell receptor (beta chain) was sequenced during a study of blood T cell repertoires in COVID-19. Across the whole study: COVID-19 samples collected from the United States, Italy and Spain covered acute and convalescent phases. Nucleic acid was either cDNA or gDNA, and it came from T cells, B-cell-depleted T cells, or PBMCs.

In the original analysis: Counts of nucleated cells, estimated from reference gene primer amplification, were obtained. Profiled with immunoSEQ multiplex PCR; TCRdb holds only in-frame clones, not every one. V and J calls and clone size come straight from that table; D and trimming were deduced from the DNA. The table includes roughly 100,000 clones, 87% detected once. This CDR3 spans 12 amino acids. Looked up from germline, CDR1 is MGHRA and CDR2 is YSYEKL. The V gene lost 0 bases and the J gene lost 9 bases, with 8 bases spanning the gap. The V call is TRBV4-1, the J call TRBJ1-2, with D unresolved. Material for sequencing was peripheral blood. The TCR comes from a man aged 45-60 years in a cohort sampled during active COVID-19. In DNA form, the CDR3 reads TGCGCCAGCAGCCAAGATTGGGAGAGCTACACCTTC. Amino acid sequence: CASSQDWESYTF.